These 11 T cell receptor beta chains came from one sample sequenced in a study of blood T cell repertoires in COVID-19. The protocol was immunoSEQ multiplex PCR, while the TCRdb copy is restricted to in-frame clones and leaves out a portion. The table has some 200,000 clones, roughly four fifths seen once. Sequenced: PBMCs or T cells enriched from blood (not recorded which). The receptors shown here come from a woman between 45 and 60 years old who had been exposed to COVID-19.

The chain uses TRBV5-8 and TRBJ2-1, with unresolved D. The CDR3 is 11 amino acids. Trimming took off 3 bases at V and 10 bases at J, with 8 bases between the two ends. From germline, CDR1 is SGHTS and CDR2 YDEGEE. CDR3 in amino acids: CASSWQWEQFF. The CDR3 nucleotides are TGTGCCAGCAGCTGGCAATGGGAGCAGTTCTTC.

This clone is a singleton in its sample. This sequence joins TRBV7-2 and TRBJ2-3; maybe TRBD2 (6 bases). The CDR3 is 17 amino acids. Trimming took off 2 bases at V and 1 base at J, with 16 bases between the two ends. Germline V gene sequence: CDR1 SGHTA, CDR2 FQGNSA. CDR3 sequence (DNA): TGTGCCAGCAGCTTAACCCTAACGCCGGGGGGCACAGATACGCAGTATTTT. Translation: CASSLTLTPGGTDTQYF.

The CDR3 is CASSPGDRFNQPQHF. The CDR3 bases are TGCGCCAGCAGCCCGGGGGACAGATTTAATCAGCCCCAGCATTTT. The chain carries TRBV5-1 and TRBJ1-5; 7 nucleotides match TRBD1. V trimming: 4 bases; J trimming: 4 bases; junction bases outside the gene matches: 8. In germline, CDR1 is SGHRS, CDR2 YFSETQ. The CDR3 spans 15 residues.

The chain uses TRBV10-3 and TRBJ2-2; possibly TRBD2 for D (6 bases). Between the trimmed V and J ends, which lost 3 bases and 1 base, there was a span of 18 bases. This CDR3 is built from 18 residues. CDR1 is ENHRY, CDR2 SYGVKD, per germline. In DNA form, the CDR3 reads TGTGCCATCAGTGACCCCCCATTTAGCGGAGTGAACACCGGGGAGCTGTTTTTT. Protein product: CAISDPPFSGVNTGELFF.

This clone was seen once. The gene calls are TRBV16 and TRBJ2-3, with a tentative D call TRBD2 (5 bases). With 2 bases removed from V and 3 bases from J, the gap between germline ends came to 6 bases. Germline CDR1 is KGHSY and CDR2 is FQNENV. The CDR3 is 13 amino acids. CDR3 sequence (DNA): TGTGCCAGCAGCCAAGGAGGAACAGATACGCAGTATTTT. It translates to CASSQGGTDTQYF.

V is TRBV14 and J is TRBJ2-7; 9 positions agree with TRBD1. The CDR3 sequence is 15 residues long. The J segment lost 2 bases and the V segment lost 4 bases, leaving 6 bases of the junction unmatched. The germline V gene has CDR1 SGHDN and CDR2 FVKESK. The CDR3 DNA follows: TGTGCCAGCAGCCCCTCGGGACAGGGCACCTACGAGCAGTACTTC. Translating it yields CASSPSGQGTYEQYF.

The rearrangement links TRBV11-3 to TRBJ1-1; 7 bases agree with TRBD1. J lost 1 base, V lost 0 bases, and 8 bases had no gene match. Germline lookup yields CDR1 SGHNT and CDR2 YENEEA. This CDR3 is built from 17 residues. The CDR3 nucleotides are TGTGCCAGCAGCTTAGACTACCGACAGGGTACGAACACTGAAGCTTTCTTT. Translating gives CASSLDYRQGTNTEAFF. Combining the CDR3 with reference TRBV11-3 and TRBJ1-1 gives the whole variable domain EAGVVQSPRYKIIEKKQPVAFWCNPISGHNTLYWYLQNLGQGPELLIRYENEEAVDDSQLPKDRFSAERLKGVDSTLKIQPAELGDSAVYLCASSLDYRQGTNTEAFFGQGTRLTVV.

The chain carries TRBV9 and TRBJ1-2, with a possible D match to TRBD1 (6 bases). Deletions cut 3 bases from V and 4 bases from J, with 7 bases between. The CDR3 runs 12 residues. CDR1 and CDR2 from the germline V gene are SGDLS and YYNGEE. This chain's CDR3 is CASSARGYGYTF. CDR3 sequence (DNA): TGTGCCAGCAGCGCCAGGGGCTATGGCTACACCTTC.

CDR3 sequence reads: CASSLRGGYEQYF. CDR3 DNA sequence: TGTGCCAGCAGCCTTCGGGGGGGCTACGAGCAGTACTTC. The chain combines TRBV7-2 with TRBJ2-7, with 8 bases lining up with TRBD2. Germline V CDR1 and CDR2: SGHTA, FQGNSA. Trimming cost V 5 bases and J 3 bases; bases outside gene matches: 3. The CDR3 is 13 residues long.

The J gene is TRBJ2-1, the V gene TRBV27; D is uncertain. CDR1 is MNHEY, CDR2 SMNVEV, per germline (reference sequence). V lost 5 bases, J lost 6 bases, and 14 bases lay in between. This CDR3 spans 14 amino acids. CDR3 in DNA: TGTGCCAGCAGTCTCCTACGGTCCGCCAATGAGCAGTTCTTC. Residues: CASSLLRSANEQFF.

In this sample, this clone turned up a few times. This chain connects TRBV9 to TRBJ1-3; tentatively, D is TRBD1 (5 bases). Per germline, CDR1 SGDLS and CDR2 YYNGEE. CDR3 length: 12 residues. The CDR3 bases are TGTAAGCACAGGTCCTACGGAAACACCATATATTTT. The encoded protein is CKHRSYGNTIYF. Together with reference TRBV9 and TRBJ1-3, the CDR3 gives the full variable domain: DSGVTQTPKHLITATGQRVTLRCSPRSGDLSVYWYQQSLDQGLQFLIQYYNGEERAKGNILERFSAQQFPDLHSELNLSSLELGDSALYFCKHRSYGNTIYFGEGSWLTVV.